This is a list of T cell receptor beta chains from one sample in a study of cytomegalovirus exposure and HLA in healthy donors. The method was immunoSEQ multiplex PCR; TCRdb's version includes in-frame clones alone and lacks a portion of them. The specimen's table records about 120,000 clones. Sequencing was performed on PBMCs. These receptors all come from a man younger than 35 in good health and CMV-seronegative. Both conserved end residues are part of each CDR3. A D gene is named only where the DNA matches it firmly.

j_gene	v_gene	d_gene	CDR3nt	CDR3aa
TRBJ2-7	TRBV15	NA	TGTGCCACCAGCAGAGATCGGGCCCAGGGAAACGAGCAGTACTTC	CATSRDRAQGNEQYF
TRBJ1-1	TRBV18	NA	TGTGCCAGCTCACCGCCGGGACAAAAGAACACTGAAGCTTTCTTT	CASSPPGQKNTEAFF
TRBJ1-2	TRBV7-2	NA	TGTGCCAGCAGTCCCACAGGGTACAACTATGGCTACACCTTC	CASSPTGYNYGYTF
TRBJ1-4	TRBV6-5	NA	TGTGCCAGCAGCCGGACACTAACTAATGAAAAACTGTTTTTT	CASSRTLTNEKLFF
TRBJ1-5	TRBV19	NA	TGTGCCAGTAGTCCGAACAACAATCAGCCCCAGCATTTT	CASSPNNNQPQHF
TRBJ2-1	TRBV4-3	TRBD2	TGCGCCAGCAGCCAAGATCCCCGGACTAGCGGGAGTCGTGAGCAGTTCTTC	CASSQDPRTSGSREQFF
TRBJ1-3	TRBV10-1	NA	TGCGCCAGCAGTGAGACAGGGCCCAGTGGAAACACCATATATTTT	CASSETGPSGNTIYF
TRBJ1-6	TRBV27	TRBD1	TGTGCCAGCAGTTTAACAGGGGCGGTGAGCAATTCACCCCTCCACTTT	CASSLTGAVSNSPLHF
TRBJ1-6	TRBV27	NA	TGTGCCAGCAGTTTATTTTTCCAGGCCTCCTATAATTCACCCCTCCACTTT	CASSLFFQASYNSPLHF
TRBJ1-2	TRBV30	TRBD1	TGTGCTTTCCTTGTCCGGACAGGGAATGGCTACACCTTC	CAFLVRTGNGYTF
TRBJ2-6	TRBV7-3	TRBD1	TGTGCCAGCAGCCTCACAGGGGGCGGTGGGGCCAACGTCCTGACTTTC	CASSLTGGGGANVLTF
TRBJ1-5	TRBV30	TRBD1	TGTGCCTGGAGTGGGACAGGGGCTCAGCCCCAGCATTTT	CAWSGTGAQPQHF
TRBJ2-7	TRBV5-1	TRBD1	TGCGCCAGCAGCTTGGGAGGACAGGGGTCATTCGAGCAGTACTTC	CASSLGGQGSFEQYF
TRBJ2-7	TRBV18	TRBD1	TGTGCCAGCTCACGGGACAGGGCCTACGAGCAGTACTTC	CASSRDRAYEQYF
TRBJ2-5	TRBV6-5	TRBD2	TGTGCCAGCAGTTACACCCCTAACACGGGGGGGGAGACCCAGTACTTC	CASSYTPNTGGETQYF
TRBJ1-2	TRBV19	TRBD1	TGTGCCTCCTGGACAGGTGCTAACTATGGCTACACCTTC	CASWTGANYGYTF
TRBJ2-3	TRBV11-3	TRBD1	TGTGCCAGCAGCCTCCGGGACAGGTTCACAGATACGCAGTATTTT	CASSLRDRFTDTQYF
TRBJ1-6	TRBV30	NA	TGTGCCTGGAGTGGTCTGCCCGGGCAGGGGCCCACATTGCATAATTCACCCCTCCACTTT	CAWSGLPGQGPTLHNSPLHF
TRBJ1-1	TRBV18	NA	TGTGCCAGCTCAAGGCAGGGGACCATGAACACTGAAGCTTTCTTT	CASSRQGTMNTEAFF
TRBJ1-2	TRBV28	TRBD1	TGTGCCAGCAGTTTATCAGGGGGTAACTATGGCTACACCTTC	CASSLSGGNYGYTF
TRBJ1-1	TRBV15	NA	TGTGCCACCAGCAGCTATACAGCGGTGGACGCTGAAGCTTTCTTT	CATSSYTAVDAEAFF
TRBJ1-5	TRBV28	NA	TGTGCCAGCAGGTATAGCAATCAGCCCCAGCATTTT	CASRYSNQPQHF
TRBJ1-3	TRBV5-1	NA	TGCGCCAGCAGCGATATCAGTGGAAACACCATATATTTT	CASSDISGNTIYF
TRBJ2-5	TRBV7-2	TRBD2	TGTGCCAGCAGCTTAAATAGCGGGGGAAAAGAGACCCAGTACTTC	CASSLNSGGKETQYF
TRBJ2-2	TRBV5-1	NA	TGCGCCAGCAGCTTGAGGGGCCCGAGAGGCACCGGGGAGCTGTTTTTT	CASSLRGPRGTGELFF
TRBJ2-3	TRBV6-5	TRBD1	TGTGCCAGCAGTACGGCCGGGACAGACACAGATACGCAGTATTTT	CASSTAGTDTDTQYF
TRBJ1-2	TRBV5-1	NA	TGCGCCAGCAGCTTATTGGGGCCCAACTATGGCTACACCTTC	CASSLLGPNYGYTF